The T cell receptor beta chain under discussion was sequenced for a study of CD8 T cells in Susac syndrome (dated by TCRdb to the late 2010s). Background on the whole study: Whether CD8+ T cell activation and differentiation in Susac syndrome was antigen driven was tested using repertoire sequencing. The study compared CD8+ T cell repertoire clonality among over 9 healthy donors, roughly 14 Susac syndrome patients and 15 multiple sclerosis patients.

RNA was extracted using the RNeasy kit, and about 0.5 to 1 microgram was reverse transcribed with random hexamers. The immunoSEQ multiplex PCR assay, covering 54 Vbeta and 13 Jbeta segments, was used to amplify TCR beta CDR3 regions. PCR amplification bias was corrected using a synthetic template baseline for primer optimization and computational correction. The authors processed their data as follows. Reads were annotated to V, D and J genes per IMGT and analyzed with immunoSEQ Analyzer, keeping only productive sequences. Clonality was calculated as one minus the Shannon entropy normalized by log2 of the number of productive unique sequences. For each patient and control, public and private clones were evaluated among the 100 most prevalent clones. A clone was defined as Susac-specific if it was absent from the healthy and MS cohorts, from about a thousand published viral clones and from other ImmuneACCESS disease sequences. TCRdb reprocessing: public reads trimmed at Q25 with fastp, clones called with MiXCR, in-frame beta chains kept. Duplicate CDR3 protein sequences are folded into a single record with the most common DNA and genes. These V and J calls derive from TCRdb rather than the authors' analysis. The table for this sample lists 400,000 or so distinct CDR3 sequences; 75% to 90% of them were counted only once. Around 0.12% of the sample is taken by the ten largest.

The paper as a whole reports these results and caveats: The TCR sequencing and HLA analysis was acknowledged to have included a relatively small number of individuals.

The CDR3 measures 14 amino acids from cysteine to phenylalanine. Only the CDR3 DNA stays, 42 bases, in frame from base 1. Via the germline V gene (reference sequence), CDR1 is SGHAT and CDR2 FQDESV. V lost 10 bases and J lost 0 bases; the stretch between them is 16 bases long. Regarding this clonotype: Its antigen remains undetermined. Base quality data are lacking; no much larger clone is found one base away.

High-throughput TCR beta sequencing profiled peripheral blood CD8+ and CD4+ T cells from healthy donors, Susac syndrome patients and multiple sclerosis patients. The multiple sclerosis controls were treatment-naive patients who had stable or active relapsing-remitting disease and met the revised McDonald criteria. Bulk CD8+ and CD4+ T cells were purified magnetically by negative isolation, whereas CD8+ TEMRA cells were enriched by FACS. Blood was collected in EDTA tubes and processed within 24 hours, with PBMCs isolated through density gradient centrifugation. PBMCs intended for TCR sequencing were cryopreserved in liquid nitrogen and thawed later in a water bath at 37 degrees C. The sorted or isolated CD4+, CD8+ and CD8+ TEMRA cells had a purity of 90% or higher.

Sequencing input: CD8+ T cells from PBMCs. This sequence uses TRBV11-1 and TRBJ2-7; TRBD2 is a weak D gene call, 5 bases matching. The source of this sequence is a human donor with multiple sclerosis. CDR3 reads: CATKSRVHSYEQYF. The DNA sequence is TGTGCCACCAAGTCGAGGGTCCACTCCTACGAGCAGTACTTC.